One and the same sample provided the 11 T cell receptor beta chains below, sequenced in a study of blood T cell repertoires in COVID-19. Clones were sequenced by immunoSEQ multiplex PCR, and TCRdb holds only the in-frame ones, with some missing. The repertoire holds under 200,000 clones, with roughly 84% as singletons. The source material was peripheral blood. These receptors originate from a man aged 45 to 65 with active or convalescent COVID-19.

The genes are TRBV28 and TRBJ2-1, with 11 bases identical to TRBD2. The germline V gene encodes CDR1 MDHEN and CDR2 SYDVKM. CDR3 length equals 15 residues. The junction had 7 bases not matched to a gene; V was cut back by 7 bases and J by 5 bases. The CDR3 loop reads CASILGTSGHNEQFF. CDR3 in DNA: TGTGCCAGCATTCTCGGGACTAGCGGCCACAATGAGCAGTTCTTC.

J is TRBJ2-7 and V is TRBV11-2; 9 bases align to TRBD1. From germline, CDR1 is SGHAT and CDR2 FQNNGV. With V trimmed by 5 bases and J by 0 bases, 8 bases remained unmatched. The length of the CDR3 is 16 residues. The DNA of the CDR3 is TGTGCCAGCAGCCGTAGGGGGACAGGGTACTCCTACGAGCAGTACTTC. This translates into CASSRRGTGYSYEQYF.

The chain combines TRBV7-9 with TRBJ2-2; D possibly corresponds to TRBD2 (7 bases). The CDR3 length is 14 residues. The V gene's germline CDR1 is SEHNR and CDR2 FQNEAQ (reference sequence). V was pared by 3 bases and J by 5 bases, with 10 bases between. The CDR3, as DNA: TGTGCCAGCAGCTTGGGGGGGCATACCGGGGAGCTGTTTTTT. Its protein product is CASSLGGHTGELFF.

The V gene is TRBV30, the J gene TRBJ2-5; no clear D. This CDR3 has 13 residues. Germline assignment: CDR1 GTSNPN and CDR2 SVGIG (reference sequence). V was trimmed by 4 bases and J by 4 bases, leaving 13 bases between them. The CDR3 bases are TGTGCCTGGAATCTGCGGCTCTCAGAGACCCAGTACTTC. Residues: CAWNLRLSETQYF.

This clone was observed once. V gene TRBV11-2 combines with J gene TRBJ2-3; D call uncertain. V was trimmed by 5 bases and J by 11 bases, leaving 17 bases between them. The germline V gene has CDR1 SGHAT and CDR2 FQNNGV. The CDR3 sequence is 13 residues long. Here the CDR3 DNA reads TGTGCCAGCAGCGCCGAGGTCGTGTTTCAGCAGTATTTT. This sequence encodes CASSAEVVFQQYF.

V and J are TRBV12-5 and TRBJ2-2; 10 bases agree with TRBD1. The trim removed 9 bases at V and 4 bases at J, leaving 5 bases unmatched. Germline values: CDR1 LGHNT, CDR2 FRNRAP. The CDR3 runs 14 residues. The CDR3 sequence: CARTGQGITGELFF. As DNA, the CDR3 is TGTGCTAGAACGGGACAGGGGATCACCGGGGAGCTGTTTTTT.

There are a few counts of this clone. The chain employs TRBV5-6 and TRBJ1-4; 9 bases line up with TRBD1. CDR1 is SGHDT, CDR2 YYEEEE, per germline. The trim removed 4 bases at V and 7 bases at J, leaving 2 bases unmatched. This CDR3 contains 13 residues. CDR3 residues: CASSRDRAEKLFF. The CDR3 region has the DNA TGTGCCAGCAGCAGGGACAGGGCTGAAAAACTGTTTTTT.

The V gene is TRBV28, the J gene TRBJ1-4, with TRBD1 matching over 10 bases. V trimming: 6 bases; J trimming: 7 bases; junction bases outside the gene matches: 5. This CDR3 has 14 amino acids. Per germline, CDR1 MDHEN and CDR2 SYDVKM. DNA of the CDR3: TGTGCCAGCAGCCGAGACAGGGGGCTTGAAAAACTGTTTTTT. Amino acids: CASSRDRGLEKLFF.

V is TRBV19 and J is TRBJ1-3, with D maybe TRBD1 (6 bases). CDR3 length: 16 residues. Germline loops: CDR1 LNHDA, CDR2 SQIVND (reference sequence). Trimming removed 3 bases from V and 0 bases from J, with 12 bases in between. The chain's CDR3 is CASSILTRGSGNTIYF. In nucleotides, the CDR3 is TGTGCCAGTAGTATTCTAACCAGGGGCTCTGGAAACACCATATATTTT. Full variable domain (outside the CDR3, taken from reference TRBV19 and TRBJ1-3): DGGITQSPKYLFRKEGQNVTLSCEQNLNHDAMYWYRQDPGQGLRLIYYSQIVNDFQKGDIAEGYSVSREKKESFPLTVTSAQKNPTAFYLCASSILTRGSGNTIYFGEGSWLTVV.

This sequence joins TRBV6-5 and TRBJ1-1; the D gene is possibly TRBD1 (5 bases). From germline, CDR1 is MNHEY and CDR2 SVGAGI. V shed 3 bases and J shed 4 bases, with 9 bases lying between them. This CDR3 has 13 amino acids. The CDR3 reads CASSYAGGTEAFF. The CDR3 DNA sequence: TGTGCCAGCAGTTATGCCGGGGGCACTGAAGCTTTCTTT.

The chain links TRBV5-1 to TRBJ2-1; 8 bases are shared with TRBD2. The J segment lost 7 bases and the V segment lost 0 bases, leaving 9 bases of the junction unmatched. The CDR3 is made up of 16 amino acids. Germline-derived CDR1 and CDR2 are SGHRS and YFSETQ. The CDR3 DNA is TGCGCCAGCAGCTTGGGGGTCGGGAGGGCCGGAAATGAGCAGTTCTTC. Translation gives CASSLGVGRAGNEQFF.